The 5 T cell receptor beta chains below were found in one sample sequenced in a study of T cell clonality in common variable immunodeficiency. Libraries were prepared by immunoSEQ multiplex PCR; TCRdb keeps only in-frame clonotypes and omits some of them. The sample is made up of some 40,000 clones, none counted only once. The specimen sequenced was peripheral blood mononuclear cells. These receptors originate from a person aged 18 to 70 in good health.

For this clone: The read stops 3 residues short of the end of the CDR3; the missing end is completed from the germline J gene. The genes are TRBV7-9 and TRBJ1-2, with D maybe TRBD1 (5 bases). The CDR3 extends over 12 amino acids. V lost 6 bases, J lost 4 bases, and 9 bases lay in between. Germline V CDR1 and CDR2: SEHNR, FQNEAQ (reference sequence). CDR3 bases read: TGTGCCAGCAGGACAGACCTCTATGGC. Translating it yields CASRTDLYG. The full CDR3 protein is CASRTDLYGYTF. The whole variable domain, remainder taken from reference TRBV7-9 and TRBJ1-2, is DTGVSQNPRHKITKRGQNVTFRCDPISEHNRLYWYRQTLGQGPEFLTYFQNEAQLEKSRLLSDRFSAERPKGSFSTLEIQRTEQGDSAMYLCASRTDLYGYTFGSGTRLTVV.

This clone was seen repeatedly, ten times or more. Read data end 3 residues before the CDR3 end; the end is taken from the germline J gene. This chain joins TRBV30 and TRBJ1-2; D remains ambiguous. The length of the CDR3 is 12 residues. Trimming pared 2 bases from V and 0 bases from J, leaving 4 bases between. Looked up from germline, CDR1 is GTSNPN and CDR2 is SVGIG (reference sequence). Here the CDR3 reads CAWSTANYGYTF. The sequenced CDR3 bases are TGTGCCTGGAGTACAGCTAACTATGGC. Variable domain in full (rest from reference TRBV30 and TRBJ1-2): SQTIHQWPATLVQPVGSPLSLECTVEGTSNPNLYWYRQAAGRGLQLLFYSVGIGQISSEVPQNLSASRPQDRQFILSSKKLLLSDSGFYLCAWSTANYGYTFGSGTRLTVV.

This clone was seen repeatedly, ten times or more. The CDR3 is cut off 3 residues early in the read; its end comes from the germline J gene. This chain connects TRBV10-3 to TRBJ1-1, with a weak D call TRBD1 (5 bases). V dropped 3 bases and J dropped 1 base, with 9 bases sitting between them. CDR1 is ENHRY and CDR2 is SYGVKD in the germline V gene. The CDR3 has 14 residues. Here the CDR3 reads CAISDPQGNTEAFF. CDR3 DNA, as far as it was read: TGTGCCATCAGTGATCCCCAGGGGAACACTGAA.

This clone was detected a few times. The read falls 3 residues short of the CDR3 end, and the missing part is taken from the germline J gene. V and J are TRBV20-1 and TRBJ2-1; 16 positions agree with TRBD2. This CDR3 spans 13 amino acids. Germline-derived CDR1 and CDR2 are DFQATT and SNEGSKA (reference sequence). The junction had 4 bases not matched to a gene; V was cut back by 8 bases and J by 9 bases. The CDR3 bases that were read are TGCAGTTGGGGACTAGCGGGGGGGGGTGAG. Translated: CSWGLAGGGE. The whole CDR3 region reads CSWGLAGGGEQFF.

Note on this clone: The observed sequence ends 3 residues before the CDR3 terminus, with the missing tail filled in from the germline J gene. The chain recombines TRBV5-1 with TRBJ1-2; D perhaps matches TRBD1 (6 bases). The CDR3 covers 14 residues. Germline CDR1 reads SGHRS; CDR2 reads YFSETQ. Trimming pared 2 bases from V and 7 bases from J, leaving 15 bases between. This CDR3 reads CASSLIDRQSGYTF. The sequenced CDR3 bases are TGCGCCAGCAGCTTAATAGACAGGCAGAGTGGC.